The clone carrying this T cell receptor (beta chain) was recorded many times. As yet, its antigen is unknown. This CDR3 is built from 16 residues. The germline CDR1 and CDR2 sequences are DFQATT and SNEGSKA (reference sequence). V lost 3 bases to trimming and J lost 8 bases, with 23 bases between them. Unique molecular identifiers tagged the TCRbeta library. Each CDR3 protein is one row after TCRdb ran MiXCR on the PCR reads. The table has just under 350,000 distinct CDR3 sequences, roughly 17% seen once. The data stem from a study of T-cell reconstitution after alpha-beta-depleted transplantation in children. Study-wide results and limits: Most T-cell counts and diversity one year after the transplant came from T cells that were newly produced. TCRbeta diversity was high at day 60 in some patients (a result of surviving recipient T cells and thymic progenitors). About two months after transplant, alpha-beta T cells reportedly came from several hundred expanded graft clones.

The chain uses TRBV20-1 and TRBJ2-1, with a possible D match to TRBD1 (6 bases). The TCR originated in a male patient aged 2 to 10 who had a stem cell transplant for acute lymphoblastic leukemia, so the T cells may come from the graft donor. Material: PBMCs, mostly from graft donor cells, obtained 360 days after TCRalphabeta/CD19-depleted stem cell transplant. CDR3: CSARIMTGRFGDEQFF. CDR3 coding DNA: TGCAGTGCTAGGATAATGACAGGCCGCTTTGGAGATGAGCAGTTCTTC.